This TCR beta chain appears in the sequencing data of a study of cytomegalovirus exposure and HLA in healthy donors. General observations from the study: Per a later analysis, 15,000 to 20,000 TCR beta sequences showed association with HLA alleles at 0.05 false discovery rate.

Researchers ran the PCR with 60 Vbeta and 13 Jbeta primers. In the authors' methods: Later analysis identified approximately 80 million unique TCR beta chains, roughly 11 million shared. The table came from immunoSEQ multiplex PCR; TCRdb's copy has only in-frame clones and leaves some out. The DNA was the basis for D and trimming; V, J and clone size are from that table. The table records about 110,000 clones, roughly 14% of them present only once. Losses at the gene ends were 2 bases for V and 9 bases for J; bases not matched to a gene: 18. CDR3 length equals 17 residues. Germline CDR1 and CDR2: MNHNS and SASEGT. This clone came up a few times. Antigen unknown.

The TCR comes from a woman between 18 and 29 years old in good health and CMV-seronegative. The chain uses TRBV6-1 and TRBJ2-5, with 7 bases identical to TRBD1. The sample taken for sequencing was PBMCs. Written as DNA, the CDR3 is TGTGCCAGCAGTGAATTGGGCAGGGGGAACTATGGTAGGGCCCAGTACTTC. Translation gives CASSELGRGNYGRAQYF.